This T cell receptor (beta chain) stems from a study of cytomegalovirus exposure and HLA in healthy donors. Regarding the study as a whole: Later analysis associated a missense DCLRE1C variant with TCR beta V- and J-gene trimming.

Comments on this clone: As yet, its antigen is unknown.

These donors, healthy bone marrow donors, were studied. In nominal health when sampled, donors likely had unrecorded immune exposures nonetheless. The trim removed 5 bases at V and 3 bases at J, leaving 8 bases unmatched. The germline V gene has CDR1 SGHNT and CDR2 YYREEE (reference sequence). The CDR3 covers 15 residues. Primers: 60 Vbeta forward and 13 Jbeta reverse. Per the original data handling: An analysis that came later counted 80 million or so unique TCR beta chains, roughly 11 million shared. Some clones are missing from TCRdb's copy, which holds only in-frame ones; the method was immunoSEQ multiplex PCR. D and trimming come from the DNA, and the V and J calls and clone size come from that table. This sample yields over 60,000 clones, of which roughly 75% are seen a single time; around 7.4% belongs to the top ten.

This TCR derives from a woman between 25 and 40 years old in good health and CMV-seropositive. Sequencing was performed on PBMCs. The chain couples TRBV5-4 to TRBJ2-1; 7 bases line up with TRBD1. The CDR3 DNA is TGTGCCAGCAGTAGGTCGGGACAGAACTACAATGAGCAGTTCTTC. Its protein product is CASSRSGQNYNEQFF.